Detailed here is one T cell receptor beta chain. Trimming took off 2 bases at V and 1 base at J, with 9 bases between the two ends. The CDR3 covers 15 residues. Germline CDR1 PRHDT, CDR2 FYEKMQ (reference sequence). The sample belongs to a study of blood T cell repertoires in COVID-19. Turning to the study itself: Acute and convalescent COVID-19 specimens originated in the United States, Italy and Spain. The analysed material was cDNA or gDNA that came from T cells, B-cell-depleted T cells, or PBMCs.

Sequencing was performed with immunoSEQ multiplex PCR; in TCRdb, only in-frame clones are kept and a portion is missing. The table shows roughly 65,000 clones, with around 84% occurring only once. The sequence was obtained from a man aged 50 to 59 with acute or convalescent COVID-19. The sequenced material came from peripheral blood. The chain recombines TRBV13 with TRBJ2-4; D is uncertain. The CDR3: CASSLSGFAKNIQYF. The CDR3 region has the DNA TGTGCCAGCAGCTTATCCGGGTTCGCCAAAAACATTCAGTACTTC.